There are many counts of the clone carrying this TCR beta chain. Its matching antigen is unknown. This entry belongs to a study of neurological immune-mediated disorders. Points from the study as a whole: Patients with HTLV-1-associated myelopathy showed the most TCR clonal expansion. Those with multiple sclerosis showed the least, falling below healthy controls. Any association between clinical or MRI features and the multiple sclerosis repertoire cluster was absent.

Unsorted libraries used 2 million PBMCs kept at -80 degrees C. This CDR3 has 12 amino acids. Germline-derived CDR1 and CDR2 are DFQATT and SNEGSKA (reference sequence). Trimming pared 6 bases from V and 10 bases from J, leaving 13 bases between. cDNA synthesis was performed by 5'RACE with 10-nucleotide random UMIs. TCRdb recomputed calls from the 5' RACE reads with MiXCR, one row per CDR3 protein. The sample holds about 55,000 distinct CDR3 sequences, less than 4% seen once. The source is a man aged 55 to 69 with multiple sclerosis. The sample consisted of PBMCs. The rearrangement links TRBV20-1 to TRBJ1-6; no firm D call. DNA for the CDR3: TGCAGTGCCCAGGAGGGCCGATCACCCCTCCACTTT. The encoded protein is CSAQEGRSPLHF.